This T cell receptor beta chain was sequenced for a study of cytomegalovirus exposure and HLA in healthy donors. Study findings and constraints: Later work found most CMV-associated TCR beta chains apparently HLA-restricted.

Both 60 Vbeta primers and 13 Jbeta primers went into the PCR. Measured with immunoSEQ multiplex PCR; TCRdb has only the in-frame clones, and not every one. The data contain 200,000 to 250,000 clones, 70% to 85% of them singletons. This CDR3 has 16 residues. Points on this clone: Its antigen is not identified.

The sequence was collected from a woman aged 35 to 49 in good health and CMV-seronegative. The chain is built from TRBV21-1 and TRBJ1-1. TRBV21-1 is marked as a pseudogene. Sequencing was carried out using PBMCs. The CDR3 nucleotides read TGTGCCAGCAGCAAAGCCGACCCTTTTCGGGATACTGAAGCTTTCTTT. Translating it yields CASSKADPFRDTEAFF.